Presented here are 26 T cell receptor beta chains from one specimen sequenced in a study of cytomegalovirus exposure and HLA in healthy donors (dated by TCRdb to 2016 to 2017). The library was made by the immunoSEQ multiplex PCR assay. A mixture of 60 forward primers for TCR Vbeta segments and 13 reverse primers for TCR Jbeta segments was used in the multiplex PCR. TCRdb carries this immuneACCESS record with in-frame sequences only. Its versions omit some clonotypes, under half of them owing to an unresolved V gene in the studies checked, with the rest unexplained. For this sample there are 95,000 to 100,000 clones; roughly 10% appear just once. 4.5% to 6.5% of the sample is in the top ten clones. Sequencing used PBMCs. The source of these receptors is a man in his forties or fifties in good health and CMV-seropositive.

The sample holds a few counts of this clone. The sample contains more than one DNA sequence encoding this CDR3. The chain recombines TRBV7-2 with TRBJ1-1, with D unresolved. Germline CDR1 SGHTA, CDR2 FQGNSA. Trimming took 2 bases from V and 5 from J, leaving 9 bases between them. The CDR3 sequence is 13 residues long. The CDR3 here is CASSLSPGTEAFF. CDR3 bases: TGTGCCAGCAGCTTATCTCCGGGGACTGAAGCTTTCTTT.

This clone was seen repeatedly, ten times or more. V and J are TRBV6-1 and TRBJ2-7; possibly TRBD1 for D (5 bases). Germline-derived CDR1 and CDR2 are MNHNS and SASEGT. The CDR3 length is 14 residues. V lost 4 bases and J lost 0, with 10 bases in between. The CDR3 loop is CASSVWGGSYEQYF. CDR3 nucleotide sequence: TGTGCCAGCAGTGTATGGGGCGGCTCCTACGAGCAGTACTTC.

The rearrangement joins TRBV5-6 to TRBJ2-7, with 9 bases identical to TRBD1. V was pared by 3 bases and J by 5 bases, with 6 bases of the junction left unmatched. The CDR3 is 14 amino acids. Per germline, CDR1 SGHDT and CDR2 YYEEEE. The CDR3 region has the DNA TGTGCCAGCAGCTATGGACAGGGGTCCAACGAGCAGTACGTC. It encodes CASSYGQGSNEQYV.

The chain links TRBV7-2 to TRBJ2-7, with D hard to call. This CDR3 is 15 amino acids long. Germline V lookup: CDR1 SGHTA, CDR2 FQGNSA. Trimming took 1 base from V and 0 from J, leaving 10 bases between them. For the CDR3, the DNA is TGTGCCAGCAGCTTAGGTCGAGGCTTCTCCTACGAGCAGTACTTC. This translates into CASSLGRGFSYEQYF.

For the CDR3, the DNA is TGTGCCAGCAGCCCCCTGGACTACTCTGTCGGGGAGCTGTTTTTT. This gives the protein CASSPLDYSVGELFF. The chain carries TRBV4-2 and TRBJ2-2, with a tentative D call TRBD2 (6 bases). V lost 4 bases, J lost 7 bases, and 16 bases lay in between. The CDR3 length is 15 residues. The V gene's germline CDR1 is LGHNA and CDR2 YNFKEQ.

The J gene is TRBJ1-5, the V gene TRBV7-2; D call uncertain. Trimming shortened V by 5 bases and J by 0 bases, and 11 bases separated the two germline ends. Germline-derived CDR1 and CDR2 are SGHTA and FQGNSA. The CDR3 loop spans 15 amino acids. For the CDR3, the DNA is TGTGCCAGCAGCCAAGATTTGGCTAGCAATCAGCCCCAGCATTTT. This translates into CASSQDLASNQPQHF.

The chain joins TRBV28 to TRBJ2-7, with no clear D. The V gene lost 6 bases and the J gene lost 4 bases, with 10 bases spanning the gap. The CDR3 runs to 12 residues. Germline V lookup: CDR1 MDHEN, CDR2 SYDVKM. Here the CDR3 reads CASRASPYEQYF. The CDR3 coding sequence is TGTGCCAGCAGGGCAAGTCCTTACGAGCAGTACTTC.

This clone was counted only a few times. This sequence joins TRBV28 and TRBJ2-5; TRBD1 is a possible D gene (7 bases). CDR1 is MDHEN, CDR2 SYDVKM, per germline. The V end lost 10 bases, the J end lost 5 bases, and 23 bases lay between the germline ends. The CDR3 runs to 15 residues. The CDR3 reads CATKRLGQGGETQYF. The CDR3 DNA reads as TGTGCCACCAAGAGACTTGGGCAGGGGGGCGAGACCCAGTACTTC.

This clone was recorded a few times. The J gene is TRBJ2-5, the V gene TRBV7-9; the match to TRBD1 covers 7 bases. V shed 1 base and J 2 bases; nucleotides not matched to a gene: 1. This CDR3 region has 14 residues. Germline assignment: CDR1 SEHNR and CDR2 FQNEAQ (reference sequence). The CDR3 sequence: CASSLVRGQETQYF. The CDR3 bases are TGTGCCAGCAGCTTAGTCAGGGGGCAAGAGACCCAGTACTTC.

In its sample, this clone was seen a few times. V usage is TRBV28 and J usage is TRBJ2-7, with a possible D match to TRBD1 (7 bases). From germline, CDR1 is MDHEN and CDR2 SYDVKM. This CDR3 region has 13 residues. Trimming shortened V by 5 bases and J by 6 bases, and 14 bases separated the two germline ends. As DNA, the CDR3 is TGTGCCAGCAGTCAGGGGGGAAAGGGCGAGCAGTACTTC. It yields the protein CASSQGGKGEQYF.

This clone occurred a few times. The CDR3 spells CASRPGTSGRDTQYF. The CDR3 nucleotides read TGTGCCAGCAGGCCCGGGACTAGCGGGAGAGATACGCAGTATTTT. This chain uses TRBV6-5 with TRBJ2-3; 14 bases match TRBD2. CDR1 MNHEY and CDR2 SVGAGI come from the germline V gene. Unmatched junction bases numbered 4, after V lost 6 bases and J lost 5 bases. This CDR3 is built from 15 residues.

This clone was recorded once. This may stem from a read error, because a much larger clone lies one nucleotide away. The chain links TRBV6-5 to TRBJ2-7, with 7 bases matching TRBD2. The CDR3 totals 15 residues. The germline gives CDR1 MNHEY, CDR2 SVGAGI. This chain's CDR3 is CASSSQEAGYYDQYF. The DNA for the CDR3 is TGTGCCAGCAGTTCCCAAGAAGCGGGGTACTACGATCAGTACTTC.

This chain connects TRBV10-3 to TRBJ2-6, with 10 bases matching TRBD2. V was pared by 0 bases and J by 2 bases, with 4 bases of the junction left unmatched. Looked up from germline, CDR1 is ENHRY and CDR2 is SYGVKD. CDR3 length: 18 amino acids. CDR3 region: CAISESSLAGAGANVLTF. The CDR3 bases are TGTGCCATCAGTGAGTCGAGTCTAGCGGGAGCTGGGGCCAACGTCCTGACTTTC.

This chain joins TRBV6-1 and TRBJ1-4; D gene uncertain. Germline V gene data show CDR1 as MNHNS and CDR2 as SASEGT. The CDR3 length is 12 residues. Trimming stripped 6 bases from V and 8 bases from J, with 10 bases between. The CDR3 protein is CASSPAAEKLFF. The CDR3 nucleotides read TGTGCCAGCAGCCCAGCGGCGGAAAAACTGTTTTTT.

The CDR3 DNA is TGTGCCAGCAGTTACGGTCAGGGGGCTATTTATGGCTACACCTTC. Translating gives CASSYGQGAIYGYTF. The genes are TRBV6-5 and TRBJ1-2; 8 bases map to TRBD1. CDR1 MNHEY and CDR2 SVGAGI come from the germline V gene. The CDR3 spans 15 residues. V shed 2 bases, J shed 5 bases, and the junction held 7 bases outside the gene matches.

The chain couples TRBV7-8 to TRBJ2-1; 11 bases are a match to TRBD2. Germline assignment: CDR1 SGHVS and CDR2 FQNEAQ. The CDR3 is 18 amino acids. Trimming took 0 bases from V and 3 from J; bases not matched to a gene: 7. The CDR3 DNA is TGTGCCAGCAGCTTAGCCGCCGGGACTAGCGGCCTCTACAATGAGCAGTTCTTC. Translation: CASSLAAGTSGLYNEQFF. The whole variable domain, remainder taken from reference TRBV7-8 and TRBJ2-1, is GAGVSQSPRYKVAKRGQDVALRCDPISGHVSLFWYQQALGQGPEFLTYFQNEAQLDKSGLPSDRFFAERPEGSVSTLKIQRTQQEDSAVYLCASSLAAGTSGLYNEQFFGPGTRLTVL.

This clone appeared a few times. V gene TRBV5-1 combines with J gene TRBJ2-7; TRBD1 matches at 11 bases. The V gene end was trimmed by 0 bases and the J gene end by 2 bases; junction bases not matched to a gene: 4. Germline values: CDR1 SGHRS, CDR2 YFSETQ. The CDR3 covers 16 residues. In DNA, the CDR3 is TGCGCCAGCAGCTTGGGACCGGGACAGGGGGCCTACGAGCAGTACTTC. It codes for CASSLGPGQGAYEQYF.

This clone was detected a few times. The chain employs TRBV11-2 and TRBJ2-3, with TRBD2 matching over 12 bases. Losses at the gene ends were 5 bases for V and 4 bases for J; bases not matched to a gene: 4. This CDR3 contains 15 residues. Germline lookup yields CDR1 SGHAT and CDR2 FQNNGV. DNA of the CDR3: TGTGCCAGCAGCCCTAGCGGGAGGGCTGCAGATACGCAGTATTTT. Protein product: CASSPSGRAADTQYF.

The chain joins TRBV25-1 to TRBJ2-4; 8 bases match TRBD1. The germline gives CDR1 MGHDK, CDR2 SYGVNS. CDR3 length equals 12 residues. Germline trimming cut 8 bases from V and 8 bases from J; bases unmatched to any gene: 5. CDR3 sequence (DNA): TGTGCCAGCTCAGACAGGGGAGACATTCAGTACTTC. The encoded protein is CASSDRGDIQYF. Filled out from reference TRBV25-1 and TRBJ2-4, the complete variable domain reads EADIYQTPRYLVIGTGKKITLECSQTMGHDKMYWYQQDPGMELHLIHYSYGVNSTEKGDLSSESTVSRIRTEHFPLTLESARPSHTSQYLCASSDRGDIQYFGAGTRLSVL.

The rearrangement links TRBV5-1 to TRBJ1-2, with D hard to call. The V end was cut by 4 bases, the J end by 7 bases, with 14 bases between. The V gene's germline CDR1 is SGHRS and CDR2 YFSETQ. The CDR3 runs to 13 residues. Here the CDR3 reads CASSEDPGGGYTF. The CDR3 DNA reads TGCGCCAGCAGCGAAGACCCAGGAGGTGGCTACACCTTC.

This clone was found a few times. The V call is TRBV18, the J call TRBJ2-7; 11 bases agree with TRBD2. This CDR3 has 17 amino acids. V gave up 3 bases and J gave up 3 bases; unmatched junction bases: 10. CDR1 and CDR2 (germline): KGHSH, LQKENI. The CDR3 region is CASSPTGLAVWGYEQYF. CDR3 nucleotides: TGTGCCAGCTCACCTACGGGACTAGCGGTGTGGGGCTACGAGCAGTACTTC.

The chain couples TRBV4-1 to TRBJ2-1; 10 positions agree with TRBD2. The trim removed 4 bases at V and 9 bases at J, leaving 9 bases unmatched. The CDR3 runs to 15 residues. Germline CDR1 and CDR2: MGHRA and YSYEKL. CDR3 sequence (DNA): TGCGCCAGCAGCCCCCTGCTAGCGGGAGTCGGTGAGCAGTTCTTC. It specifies CASSPLLAGVGEQFF.

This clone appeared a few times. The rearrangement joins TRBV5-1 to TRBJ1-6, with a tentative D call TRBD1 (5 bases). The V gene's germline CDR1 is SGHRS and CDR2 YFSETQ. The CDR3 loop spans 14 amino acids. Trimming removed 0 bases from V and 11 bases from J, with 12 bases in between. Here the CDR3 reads CASSLEGQRTPLHF. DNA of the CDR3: TGCGCCAGCAGCTTGGAGGGGCAGAGAACACCCCTCCACTTT.

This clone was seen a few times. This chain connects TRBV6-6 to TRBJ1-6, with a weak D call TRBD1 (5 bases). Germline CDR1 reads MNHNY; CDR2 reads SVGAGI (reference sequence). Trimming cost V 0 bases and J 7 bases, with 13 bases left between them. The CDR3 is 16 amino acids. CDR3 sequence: CASSYSAQGTNSPLHF. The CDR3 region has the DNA TGTGCCAGCAGTTACTCAGCGCAGGGCACAAATTCACCCCTCCACTTT.

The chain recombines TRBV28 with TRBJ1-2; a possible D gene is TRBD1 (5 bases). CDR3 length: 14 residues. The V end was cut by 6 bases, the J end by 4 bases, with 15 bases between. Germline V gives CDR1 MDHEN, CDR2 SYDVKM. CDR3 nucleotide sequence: TGTGCCAGCAGAACGCAGGGTGAAAGCTATGGCTACACCTTC. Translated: CASRTQGESYGYTF.

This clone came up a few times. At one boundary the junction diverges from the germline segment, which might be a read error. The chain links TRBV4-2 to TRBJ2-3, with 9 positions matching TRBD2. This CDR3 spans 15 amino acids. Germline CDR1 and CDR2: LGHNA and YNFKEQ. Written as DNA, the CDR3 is TGTGCCACCAGCCCCAGCGGGAGGCACCCAGATACGCAGTATTTT. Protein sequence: CATSPSGRHPDTQYF.